This TCR beta chain was obtained from a study of T cell changes during pregnancy in multiple sclerosis. The CDR3 spans 19 residues. Trimming took 4 bases from V and 2 from J; bases not matched to a gene: 8. Germline lookup yields CDR1 SEHNR and CDR2 FQNEAQ (reference sequence). This clone was seen a single time. Only in-frame clones appear in the TCRdb table, and some are missing; sequencing was by immunoSEQ multiplex PCR. The top ten hold around 0.4% of the sample, which has about 38,000 clones, about nine tenths seen once. Sequencing was performed on CD4+ T cells from peripheral blood mononuclear cells, taken after pregnancy. The receptor's source is a female donor in good health, enrolled as a control in a pregnancy study. The chain couples TRBV7-9 to TRBJ2-1, with 16 bases lining up with TRBD2. The CDR3 protein is CASSSRGGLAGGAYNEQFF. CDR3 nucleotides: TGTGCCAGCAGCTCCCGAGGGGGACTAGCGGGAGGGGCCTACAATGAGCAGTTCTTC.